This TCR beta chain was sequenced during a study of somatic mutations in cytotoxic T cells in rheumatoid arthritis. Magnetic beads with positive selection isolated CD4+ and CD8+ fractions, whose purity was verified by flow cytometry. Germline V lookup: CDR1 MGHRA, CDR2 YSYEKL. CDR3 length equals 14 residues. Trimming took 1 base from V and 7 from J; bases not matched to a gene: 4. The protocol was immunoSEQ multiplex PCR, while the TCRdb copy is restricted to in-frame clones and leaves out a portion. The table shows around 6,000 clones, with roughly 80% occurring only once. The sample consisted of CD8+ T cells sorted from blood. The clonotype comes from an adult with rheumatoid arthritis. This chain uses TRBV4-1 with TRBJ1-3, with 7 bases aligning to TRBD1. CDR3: CASSQGQGRNTIYF. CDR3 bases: TGCGCCAGCAGCCAAGGACAGGGTCGGAACACCATATATTTT.